The 4 T cell receptor beta chains reported below all come from one sample, sequenced in a study of T cells after somatic rescue of genetic block. Repertoires were generated with immunoSEQ multiplex PCR, while TCRdb's copy carries only in-frame clones and drops some. The profile shows 14,000 to 15,000 clones, approximately 71% of them singletons. Input material: peripheral blood mononuclear cells (PBMCs). Receptor source: a man aged 18 to 35.

This clone appeared once. The junction differs from germline at one of its ends, possibly a read error. The chain recombines TRBV28 with TRBJ1-2, with D unclear. Germline CDR1 MDHEN, CDR2 SYDVKM. CDR3 size: 11 residues. This CDR3 is CASNYGNGCTF. In DNA, the CDR3 is TGTGCCAGCAACTATGGAAATGGCTGCACCTTC.

The chain joins TRBV19 to TRBJ1-2; TRBD1 might be the D (6 bases). Trimming removed 3 bases from V and 6 bases from J, with 23 bases in between. The CDR3 loop spans 17 amino acids. Per the germline V gene, CDR1 is LNHDA and CDR2 is SQIVND (reference sequence). The CDR3 DNA reads as TGTGCCAGTAGTATTCATCCCTCTGTAGGGGGGCGAGATGGCTACACCTTC. Translated: CASSIHPSVGGRDGYTF.

This clone was detected only a few times. CDR3 nucleotides: TGTGCCAGCAGTGTAGAAGGGGGCGGGCAGCCCCAGCATTTT. This codes for CASSVEGGGQPQHF. The chain carries TRBV6-4 and TRBJ1-5; 7 nucleotides match TRBD1. Germline CDR1 is MRHNA and CDR2 is SNTAGT. CDR3 length equals 14 residues. The V segment lost 4 bases and the J segment 7 bases; nucleotides outside the gene matches: 7.

The chain links TRBV7-9 to TRBJ2-2; D is undetermined. Germline V gene lookup returns CDR1 SEHNR and CDR2 FQNEAQ (reference sequence). This CDR3 is 14 amino acids long. Trimming left V 5 bases short and J 1 base short, with 8 bases between. The CDR3 is CASSPDLNTGELFF. In nucleotides, the CDR3 is TGTGCCAGCAGCCCAGACTTGAACACCGGGGAGCTGTTTTTT.